This TCR beta chain was captured by sequencing in a study of identical twins. Each CDR3 protein is one row after TCRdb ran MiXCR on the 5' RACE reads. The table lists 570,000 or so distinct CDR3 sequences, more than 9% of them singletons. V lost 4 bases and J 2 bases, leaving 15 bases between the germline ends. The V gene's germline CDR1 is SGHTA and CDR2 FQGNSA. The CDR3 totals 15 residues. The same data also contributed to another study, on yellow fever vaccine responses in identical twins.

Source material: PBMCs. The V and J genes are TRBV7-2 and TRBJ2-7, with D perhaps matching TRBD1 or TRBD2 (5 bases each). The receptor's source is a woman under 30 in good health. The CDR3 nucleotides read TGTGCCAGCAGCTATCCGGGCAGGGACCCCTACGAGCAGTACTTC. The encoded protein is CASSYPGRDPYEQYF.